In its sample, the clone carrying this T cell receptor beta chain was seen a few times. Its target is unknown. The ends were cut back, 2 bases at V and 1 base at J, with 24 bases in the middle. The CDR3 length is 19 residues. Germline-derived CDR1 and CDR2 are MNHEY and SMNVEV (reference sequence). Individual cDNA molecules were tagged with unique molecular identifiers, the study reported. Using its own MiXCR run on the 5' RACE reads, TCRdb lists one record per CDR3 protein. The sample carries under 85,000 distinct CDR3 sequences, 9.5% to 15% recorded once. The data were obtained in a study of early T cells in non-severe SARS-CoV-2 infection. On the study more broadly: The study sequenced bulk RNA from unsorted whole blood, with chains unpaired. Broader study findings: In VDJdb matching, anti-spike CD8 responses were favored while private and CD4 specificities went missing.

Sequenced sample: whole blood. V is TRBV27 and J is TRBJ2-7, with D maybe TRBD1 (7 bases). The receptor's source is an adult who was a healthcare worker with PCR-confirmed SARS-CoV-2 infection or an uninfected control (not recorded which). CDR3 bases: TGTGCCAGCAGTTTAAGTCGGGCAGGGGGGTTGCGATCGTCCTACGAGCAGTACTTC. This sequence encodes CASSLSRAGGLRSSYEQYF.